Listed below are T cell receptor beta chains from one sample, sequenced in a study of blood T cell repertoires in COVID-19. The protocol was immunoSEQ multiplex PCR, while the TCRdb copy is restricted to in-frame clones and leaves out a portion. The sample includes over 150,000 clones, roughly 93% of them seen just once. Sequenced input: peripheral blood. These receptors came from a man in his late teens or twenties with acute or convalescent COVID-19. Both conserved end residues are part of each CDR3. A D gene is named only where the DNA matches it firmly. Clone size is shown for a subset of rows, as once, few, many or a class of expanded clone.

CDR3 DNA	CDR3 protein	J gene	V gene	clone size	D gene
TGTGCCAGCTCCAGGGCAGGCAGGAACGCTGAAGCTTTCTTT	CASSRAGRNAEAFF	TRBJ1-1	TRBV7-9	.	.
TGTGCCAGCAGCCCGGGAGGCTCCTTGGGGACTGAAGCTTTCTTT	CASSPGGSLGTEAFF	TRBJ1-1	TRBV11-3	.	.
TGCAGCGTCGCAGATAATAGCGGAACCGGGGAGCTGTTTTTT	CSVADNSGTGELFF	TRBJ2-2	TRBV29-1	.	.
TGTGCCAGCTCACCCCATCAGGGACGGGAGAATGAGCAGTTCTTC	CASSPHQGRENEQFF	TRBJ2-1	TRBV18	.	.
TGTGCCAGCAGCTCCCTATGGGGACAGGGGATTTGGGAAGCTTTCTTT	CASSSLWGQGIWEAFF	TRBJ1-1	TRBV3-1/TRBV3-2	.	TRBD1
TGTGCCAGTAGTAGGTTTTGGGGAGGAAATAGCAATCAGCCCCAGCATTTT	CASSRFWGGNSNQPQHF	TRBJ1-5	TRBV19	.	.
TGTGCCAGCAGTTCGACTGAACGGGCTGAAGCTTTCTTT	CASSSTERAEAFF	TRBJ1-1	TRBV27	.	.
TGCAGCGTTGAGACAGGAGTGAACACTGAAGCTTTCTTT	CSVETGVNTEAFF	TRBJ1-1	TRBV29-1	.	.
TGCGCCAGCAGCCAAGATCTCGGACTCCTCAGCGACTATGGCTACACCTTC	CASSQDLGLLSDYGYTF	TRBJ1-2	TRBV4-1	.	.
TGTGCCACCAGTGATTTACGCGGGACAGGGATAGACGAGCAGTACTTC	CATSDLRGTGIDEQYF	TRBJ2-7	TRBV24-1	.	TRBD1
TGTGCCAGCAGCTGGGGACAGGGAAGTGGCTACACCTTC	CASSWGQGSGYTF	TRBJ1-2	TRBV6-5	.	TRBD1
TGCGCCGGGGGGTACTCTTTCTATGGCTACACCTTC	CAGGYSFYGYTF	TRBJ1-2	TRBV10-1	.	.
TGTGCCAGCAGCTTAGAACTGCAGGGGGCTGGGGGCTACACCTTC	CASSLELQGAGGYTF	TRBJ1-2	TRBV11-2	.	TRBD1
TGTGCCAGCCACTCAGAGGGGAGGGCTCGGACAGGGTCCAAGAACACTGAAGCTTTCTTT	CASHSEGRARTGSKNTEAFF	TRBJ1-1	TRBV28	.	TRBD1
TGTGCCAGCAGCCAAGGGACAGGGGGCAACTATGGCTACACCTTC	CASSQGTGGNYGYTF	TRBJ1-2	TRBV3-1/TRBV3-2	.	TRBD1
TGTGCCAGCCTTCCCGGTTGGGACAGCTCCTACAATGAGCAGTTCTTC	CASLPGWDSSYNEQFF	TRBJ2-1	TRBV28	.	TRBD1
TGCAGCGGGGAGGGGGAGGTCGGACTGAACACTGAAGCTTTCTTT	CSGEGEVGLNTEAFF	TRBJ1-1	TRBV29-1	.	.
TGTGCCAGCAGCGCCGGGACAGGGGAGAAGGGGGACACCATATATTTT	CASSAGTGEKGDTIYF	TRBJ1-3	TRBV2	.	TRBD1
TGTGCCAGCAGCTTGGGAGGGCCCAATAGCAATCAGCCCCAGCATTTT	CASSLGGPNSNQPQHF	TRBJ1-5	TRBV11-2	.	.
TGTGCCATCAGTGAGCCCCGAGCCTCAGTTCTAGCTAACTATGGCTACACCTTC	CAISEPRASVLANYGYTF	TRBJ1-2	TRBV10-3	once	.
TGTGCCAGTAGTCAACCGGGGACAGACAATGAAAAACTGTTTTTT	CASSQPGTDNEKLFF	TRBJ1-4	TRBV19	.	TRBD1
TGTGCCAGCAGCTTAGGGGCCAGGGGAAGGGAGACCCAGTACTTC	CASSLGARGRETQYF	TRBJ2-5	TRBV11-2	.	.
TGTGCCAGCAGTTTAACCGGGGGAGGGTTTTTTGGCTACACCTTC	CASSLTGGGFFGYTF	TRBJ1-2	TRBV27	.	.
TGCGCCAGCAGCTTGGACGCGGGGAACACAGATACGCAGTATTTT	CASSLDAGNTDTQYF	TRBJ2-3	TRBV5-1	few	.
TGTGCCTCTAGGGGGTCTTACAATCGGGATGAGCAGTTCTTC	CASRGSYNRDEQFF	TRBJ2-1	TRBV6-5	.	.
TGTGCCAGCAGCCGCAACATAAACCAGGGCCTGAGGCAGTTCTTC	CASSRNINQGLRQFF	TRBJ2-1	TRBV11-2	.	.
TGTGCCAGCAGCGTTCGACAGGGTGACACTGAAGCTTTCTTT	CASSVRQGDTEAFF	TRBJ1-1	TRBV9	.	TRBD1
TGTGCCAGCAGCCCCCCCGGGTACGAGCAGTACTTC	CASSPPGYEQYF	TRBJ2-7	TRBV7-9	.	.
TGTGCCAGCAGCCAAGACGCAGGGGCCTGGAACACCATATATTTT	CASSQDAGAWNTIYF	TRBJ1-3	TRBV3-1/TRBV3-2	.	.
TGTGCCAGCAGCCGAGACAGGGGGCTACAGCCCCAGCATTTT	CASSRDRGLQPQHF	TRBJ1-5	TRBV5-6	.	TRBD1
TGTGCCTGGAGGGTCCTTTCGAACCAGTCGAATTCACCCCTCCACTTT	CAWRVLSNQSNSPLHF	TRBJ1-6	TRBV30	.	.
TGTGCCAGCAGCTTAGCGGGGCGCGGAGAGAACACTGAAGCTTTCTTT	CASSLAGRGENTEAFF	TRBJ1-1	TRBV7-9	.	.
TGCAGCGTTGAAGGCAGGGGCGGCGACTATGGCTACACCTTC	CSVEGRGGDYGYTF	TRBJ1-2	TRBV29-1	.	.